This TCR beta chain stems from a study of Graves' ophthalmopathy and Graves' hyperthyroidism. Study-wide findings and caveats: Ophthalmopathy and stable hyperthyroidism were discriminated by a 13-signature model, with roughly 88% sensitivity and about 84% specificity.

This clonotype was seen ten or more times. Its specificity is unknown. Where ophthalmopathy was absent within 18 months of follow-up, hyperthyroidism was stable. CDR3 regions of TCR beta were amplified from RNA transcripts. Second-round multiplex PCR followed a first-round RT-PCR using HTBI primers. TCRdb itself ran the multiplex PCR reads through MiXCR, one entry per CDR3 protein. The sample shows hundreds of thousands of distinct CDR3 sequences, around 21% of them seen only once. In germline, CDR1 is MDHEN, CDR2 SYDVKM. The CDR3 consists of 13 residues. Trimming took off 5 bases at V and 5 bases at J, with 12 bases between the two ends.

Sequenced sample: peripheral blood. The receptor was isolated from a woman aged 18-35 years with stable Graves' hyperthyroidism. The V gene is TRBV28, the J gene TRBJ1-2, with TRBD1 as a possible D gene (5 bases). The CDR3 loop reads CASSPRDLYGYTF. The CDR3 DNA follows: TGTGCCAGCAGTCCCCGGGACCTTTATGGCTACACCTTC.